One sample yielded the 14 T cell receptor beta chains listed below, sequenced in a study of HIV-infected children after antiretroviral therapy interruption (dated by TCRdb to about 2019). The treatment or condition label here, explained by the study, means: PENTA 11 planned treatment interruption arm or continuous ART arm. Receptor amplification or capture employed 3' RACE. The run used an Illumina MiSeq. TCR libraries were built from RNA using a 3' RACE protocol with unique molecular identifiers to correct PCR amplification bias. Clones were called with MiXCR by TCRdb after fastp trimmed the public reads at Q25, and only in-frame beta chains were retained. Records with the same CDR3 protein are collapsed into one entry carrying the most frequent genes and DNA. This sample gives some 90,000 distinct CDR3 sequences in total; approximately 6.9% of them show up just once. The ten largest clonotypes hold 0.9% to 1.3% of the sample.

Material: CD45RA+ CD4+ T cells from PBMCs, pooled from several time points, obtained from a donor given antiretroviral therapy, either interrupted or continuous. This specimen's cell subset or site label, interpreted: naive CD4+ CD45RA+ CD45RO- T cells. These receptors originate from a pool of human donors with HIV.

CDR3 sequence reads: CSVVAGWGTDTQYF. The CDR3 DNA reads TGCAGCGTTGTCGCGGGGTGGGGCACAGATACGCAGTATTTT. This chain links TRBV29-1 with TRBJ2-3; D perhaps matches TRBD2 (6 bases). Germline values: CDR1 SQVTM, CDR2 ANQGSEA. V gave up 4 bases and J gave up 1 base, with 12 bases separating them. There are 14 residues in the CDR3.

This clonotype appeared many times. The rearrangement joins TRBV30 to TRBJ1-2; D is uncertain. CDR3 length equals 15 residues. With 0 bases removed from V and 0 bases from J, the gap between germline ends came to 11 bases. From germline, CDR1 is GTSNPN and CDR2 SVGIG (reference sequence). CDR3 DNA sequence: TGTGCCTGGAGTGTACCATCCCCAGCTAACTATGGCTACACCTTC. It is translated as CAWSVPSPANYGYTF. Full variable domain (rest looked up from reference TRBV30 and TRBJ1-2): SQTIHQWPATLVQPVGSPLSLECTVEGTSNPNLYWYRQAAGRGLQLLFYSVGIGQISSEVPQNLSASRPQDRQFILSSKKLLLSDSGFYLCAWSVPSPANYGYTFGSGTRLTVV.

This clonotype was recorded many times. The chain carries TRBV18 and TRBJ1-3; D might be TRBD1 (5 bases). Per the germline V gene, CDR1 is KGHSH and CDR2 is LQKENI. CDR3 length equals 13 residues. The V and J ends lost 8 bases and 3 bases respectively, with 11 bases between them. CDR3 loop: CASTRGGGNTIYF. The CDR3 DNA follows: TGTGCCAGCACAAGGGGAGGTGGAAACACCATATATTTT.

The chain links TRBV5-1 to TRBJ2-7; D remains unclear. The CDR3 contains 14 residues. V lost 3 bases to trimming and J lost 7 bases, with 17 bases between them. Per the germline V gene, CDR1 is SGHRS and CDR2 is YFSETQ. This CDR3 reads CASSSRLADGEQYF. The CDR3 DNA sequence: TGCGCCAGCAGCTCCAGGTTGGCCGATGGGGAGCAGTACTTC.

There are a few counts of this clonotype. The CDR3 bases are TGTGCCAGCCTTCGGGACAGAAACACCGGGGAGCTGTTTTTT. It yields the protein CASLRDRNTGELFF. The J gene is TRBJ2-2, the V gene TRBV2; 7 nucleotides align to TRBD1. This CDR3 spans 14 amino acids. Per germline, CDR1 SNHLY and CDR2 FYNNEI. The ends lost 8 bases at V and 2 bases at J; junction bases unmatched: 5.

This clonotype was picked up many times. The chain couples TRBV2 to TRBJ1-1; D possibly corresponds to TRBD1 (6 bases). Germline loops: CDR1 SNHLY, CDR2 FYNNEI. The CDR3 spans 13 residues. V was clipped by 6 bases and J by 4 bases, with 12 bases between them. CDR3 bases: TGTGCCAGCAGCTTTGCAGGGGCCACTGAAGCTTTCTTT. It specifies CASSFAGATEAFF.

This clonotype was seen a few times. The rearrangement joins TRBV10-3 to TRBJ2-3, with 14 nucleotides matching TRBD2. V trimming: 4 bases; J trimming: 5 bases; junction bases outside the gene matches: 5. From germline, CDR1 is ENHRY and CDR2 SYGVKD. The length of the CDR3 is 16 residues. The CDR3 coding sequence is TGTGCCATCAGTGCGACTAGCGGGGGGGCTAGAGATACGCAGTATTTT. Translating it yields CAISATSGGARDTQYF.

This clonotype was seen many times. The genes are TRBV9 and TRBJ2-3; D is uncertain. Germline V lookup: CDR1 SGDLS, CDR2 YYNGEE. Trimming took 4 bases from V and 4 from J, leaving 10 bases between them. There are 13 residues in the CDR3. The CDR3: CASSPRVADTQYF. CDR3 in DNA: TGTGCCAGCAGCCCTAGGGTCGCAGATACGCAGTATTTT.

This sequence joins TRBV3-1 and TRBJ2-7; TRBD2 agrees at 7 bases. The trim removed 2 bases at V and 6 bases at J, leaving 4 bases unmatched. This CDR3 region has 13 residues. Germline values: CDR1 LGHDT, CDR2 YNNKEL (reference sequence). The CDR3 sequence: CASSQWSGVEQYF. CDR3 nucleotides: TGTGCCAGCAGCCAATGGAGCGGGGTCGAGCAGTACTTC.

The chain combines TRBV7-9 with TRBJ1-1, with D uncertain. Germline loops: CDR1 SEHNR, CDR2 FQNEAQ (reference sequence). Between the trimmed V and J ends, which lost 5 bases and 3 bases, there was a span of 7 bases. The CDR3 covers 12 residues. The CDR3 region is CASSRVDTEAFF. The CDR3 bases are TGTGCCAGCAGCCGGGTTGACACTGAAGCTTTCTTT.

At least ten counts were recorded for this clonotype. The V call is TRBV10-3, the J call TRBJ1-2, with a possible D match to TRBD1 (6 bases). This CDR3 is 12 amino acids long. Germline CDR1 and CDR2: ENHRY and SYGVKD. V was clipped by 7 bases and J by 3 bases, with 9 bases between them. The CDR3 spells CAITGADYGYTF. CDR3 DNA: TGTGCCATCACGGGGGCCGACTATGGCTACACCTTC.

This clonotype was detected ten times or more. The rearrangement links TRBV9 to TRBJ2-4, with D maybe TRBD2 (5 bases). Deletions cut 0 bases from V and 5 bases from J, with 9 bases between. CDR1 SGDLS and CDR2 YYNGEE come from the germline V gene. This CDR3 spans 14 amino acids. The CDR3 DNA follows: TGTGCCAGCAGCGTAGATGGGAGCCAAAACATTCAGTACTTC. Protein product: CASSVDGSQNIQYF. Full variable domain (rest looked up from reference TRBV9 and TRBJ2-4): DSGVTQTPKHLITATGQRVTLRCSPRSGDLSVYWYQQSLDQGLQFLIQYYNGEERAKGNILERFSAQQFPDLHSELNLSSLELGDSALYFCASSVDGSQNIQYFGAGTRLSVL.

This clonotype appeared many times. The chain links TRBV5-1 to TRBJ2-3; a possible D gene is TRBD2 (5 bases). This CDR3 is built from 16 residues. Germline CDR1 is SGHRS and CDR2 is YFSETQ. Deletions cut 4 bases from V and 1 base from J, with 16 bases between. CDR3 coding DNA: TGCGCCAGCAGCCGGCCGGCTAGCTTCGGCACAGATACGCAGTATTTT. It specifies CASSRPASFGTDTQYF.

This clonotype was observed a few times. The V gene is TRBV6-6, the J gene TRBJ2-3; no firm D call. The CDR3 runs 14 residues. Trimming removed 2 bases from V and 0 bases from J, with 6 bases in between. From germline, CDR1 is MNHNY and CDR2 SVGAGI (reference sequence). The CDR3 protein is CASSYPGSTDTQYF. The CDR3 nucleotides are TGTGCCAGCAGTTACCCCGGGAGCACAGATACGCAGTATTTT.